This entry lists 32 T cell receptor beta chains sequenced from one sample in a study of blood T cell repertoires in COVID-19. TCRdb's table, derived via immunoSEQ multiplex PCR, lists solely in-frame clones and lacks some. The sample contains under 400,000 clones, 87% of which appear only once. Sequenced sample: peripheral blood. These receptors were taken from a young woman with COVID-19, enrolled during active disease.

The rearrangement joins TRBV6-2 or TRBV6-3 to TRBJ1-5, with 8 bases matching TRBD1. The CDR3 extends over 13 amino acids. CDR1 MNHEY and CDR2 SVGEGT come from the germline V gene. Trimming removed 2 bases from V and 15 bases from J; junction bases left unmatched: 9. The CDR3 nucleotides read TGTGCCAGCAGTTACCTGCCCGGGACAGGACGGCATTTT. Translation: CASSYLPGTGRHF.

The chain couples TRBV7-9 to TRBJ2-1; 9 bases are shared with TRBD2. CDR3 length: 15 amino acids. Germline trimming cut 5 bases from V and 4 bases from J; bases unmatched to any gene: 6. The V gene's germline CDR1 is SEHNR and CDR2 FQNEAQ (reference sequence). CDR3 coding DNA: TGTGCCAGCAGCCCCCGACTAGCGGCTTACAATGAGCAGTTCTTC. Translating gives CASSPRLAAYNEQFF.

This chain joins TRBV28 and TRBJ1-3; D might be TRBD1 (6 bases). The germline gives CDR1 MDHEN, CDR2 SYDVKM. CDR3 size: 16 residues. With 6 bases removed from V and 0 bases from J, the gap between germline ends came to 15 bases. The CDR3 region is CASRPTGALSGNTIYF. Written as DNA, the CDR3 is TGTGCCAGCAGGCCGACAGGAGCCCTCTCTGGAAACACCATATATTTT.

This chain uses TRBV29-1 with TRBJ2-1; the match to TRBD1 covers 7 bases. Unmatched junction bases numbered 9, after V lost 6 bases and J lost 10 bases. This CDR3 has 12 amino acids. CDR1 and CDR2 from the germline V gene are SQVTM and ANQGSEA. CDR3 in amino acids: CSVESQGWEQFF. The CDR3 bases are TGCAGCGTCGAATCACAGGGGTGGGAGCAGTTCTTC.

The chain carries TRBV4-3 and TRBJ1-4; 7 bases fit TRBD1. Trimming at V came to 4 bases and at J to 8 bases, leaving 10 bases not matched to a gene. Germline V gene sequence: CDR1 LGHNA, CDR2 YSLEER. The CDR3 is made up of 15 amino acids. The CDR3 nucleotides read TGCGCCAGCAGCCTACACAGGGGATTAGCAGAAAAACTGTTTTTT. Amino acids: CASSLHRGLAEKLFF.

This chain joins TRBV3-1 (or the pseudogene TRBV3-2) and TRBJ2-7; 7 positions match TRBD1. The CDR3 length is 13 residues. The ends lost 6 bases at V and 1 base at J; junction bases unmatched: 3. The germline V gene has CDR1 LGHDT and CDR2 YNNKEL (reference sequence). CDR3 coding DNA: TGTGCCAGCAGGTTGGGACAGTCCTACGAGCAGTACTTC. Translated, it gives CASRLGQSYEQYF.

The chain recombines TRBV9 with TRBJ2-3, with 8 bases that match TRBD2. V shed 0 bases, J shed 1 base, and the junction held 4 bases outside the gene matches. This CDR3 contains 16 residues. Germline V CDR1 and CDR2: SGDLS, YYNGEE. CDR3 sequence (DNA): TGTGCCAGCAGCGTAGACCCGGGAGGGGGCACAGATACGCAGTATTTT. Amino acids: CASSVDPGGGTDTQYF.

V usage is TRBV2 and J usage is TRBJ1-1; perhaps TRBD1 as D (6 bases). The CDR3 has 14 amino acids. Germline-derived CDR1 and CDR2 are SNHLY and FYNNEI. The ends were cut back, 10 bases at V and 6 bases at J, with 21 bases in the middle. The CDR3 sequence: CAKALGGHIAEAFF. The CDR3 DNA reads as TGTGCCAAGGCCTTGGGGGGGCATATTGCTGAAGCTTTCTTT.

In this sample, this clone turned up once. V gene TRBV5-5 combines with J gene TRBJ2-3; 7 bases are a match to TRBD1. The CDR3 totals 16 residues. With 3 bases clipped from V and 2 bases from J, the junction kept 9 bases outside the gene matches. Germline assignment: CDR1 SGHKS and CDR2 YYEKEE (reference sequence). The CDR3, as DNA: TGTGCCAGCAGCTCGACCGGGACAGCGTACACAGATACGCAGTATTTT. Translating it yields CASSSTGTAYTDTQYF.

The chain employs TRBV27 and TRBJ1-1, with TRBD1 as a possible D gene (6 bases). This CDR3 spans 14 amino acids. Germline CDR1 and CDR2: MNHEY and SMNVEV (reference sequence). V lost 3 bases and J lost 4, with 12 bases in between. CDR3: CASSFSRGATEAFF. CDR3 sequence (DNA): TGTGCCAGCAGTTTCAGCAGGGGAGCCACTGAAGCTTTCTTT.

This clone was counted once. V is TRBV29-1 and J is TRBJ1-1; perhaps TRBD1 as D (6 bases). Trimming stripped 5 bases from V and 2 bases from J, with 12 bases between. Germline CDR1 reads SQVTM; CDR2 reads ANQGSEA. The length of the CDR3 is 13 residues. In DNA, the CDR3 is TGCAGCGTTACCGGACAGACAAACACTGAAGCTTTCTTT. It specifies CSVTGQTNTEAFF.

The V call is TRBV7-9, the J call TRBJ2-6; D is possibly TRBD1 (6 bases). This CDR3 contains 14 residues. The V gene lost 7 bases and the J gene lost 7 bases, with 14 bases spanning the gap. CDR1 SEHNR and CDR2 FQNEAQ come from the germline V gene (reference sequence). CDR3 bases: TGTGCCAGCACTAGGGGGTCGGGAGCCAACGTCCTGACTTTC. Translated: CASTRGSGANVLTF.

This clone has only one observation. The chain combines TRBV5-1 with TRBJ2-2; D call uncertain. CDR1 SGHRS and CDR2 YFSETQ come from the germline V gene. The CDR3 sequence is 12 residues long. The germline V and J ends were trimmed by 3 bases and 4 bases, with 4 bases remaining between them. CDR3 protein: CASSYSTGELFF. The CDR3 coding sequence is TGCGCCAGCAGCTACTCCACCGGGGAGCTGTTTTTT.

The CDR3 sequence: CASSQTNTYEQYF. For the CDR3, the DNA is TGCGCCAGCAGCCAGACAAACACCTACGAGCAGTACTTC. The chain employs TRBV5-1 and TRBJ2-7, with unresolved D. Germline V gene data show CDR1 as SGHRS and CDR2 as YFSETQ. The CDR3 is made up of 13 amino acids. Trimming left V 4 bases short and J 2 bases short, with 10 bases between.

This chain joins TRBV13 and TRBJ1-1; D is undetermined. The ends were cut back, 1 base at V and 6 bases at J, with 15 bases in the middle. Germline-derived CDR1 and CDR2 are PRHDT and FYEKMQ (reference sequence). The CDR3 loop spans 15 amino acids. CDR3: CASSLEWTSRAEAFF. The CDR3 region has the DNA TGTGCCAGCAGCTTAGAATGGACTTCTAGGGCTGAAGCTTTCTTT.

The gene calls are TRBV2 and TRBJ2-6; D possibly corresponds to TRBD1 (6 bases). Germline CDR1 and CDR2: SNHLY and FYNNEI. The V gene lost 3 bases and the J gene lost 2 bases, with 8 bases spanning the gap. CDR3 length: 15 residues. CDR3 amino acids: CASSDRGTGANVLTF. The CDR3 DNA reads TGTGCCAGCAGTGACAGGGGAACTGGGGCCAACGTCCTGACTTTC.

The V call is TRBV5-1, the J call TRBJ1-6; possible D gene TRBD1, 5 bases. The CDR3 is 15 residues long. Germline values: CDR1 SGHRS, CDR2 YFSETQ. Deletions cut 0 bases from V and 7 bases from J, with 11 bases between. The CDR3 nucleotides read TGCGCCAGCAGCTTGGGACAGTATAGAAATTCACCCCTCCACTTT. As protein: CASSLGQYRNSPLHF.

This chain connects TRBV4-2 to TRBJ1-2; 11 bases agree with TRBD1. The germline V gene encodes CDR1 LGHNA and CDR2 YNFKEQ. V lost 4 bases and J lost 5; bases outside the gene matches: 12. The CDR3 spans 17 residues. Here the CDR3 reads CASSPSGRTGGSYGYTF. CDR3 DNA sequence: TGTGCCAGCAGCCCTTCCGGGCGGACAGGGGGCTCTTATGGCTACACCTTC.

The CDR3 is CASSGGQNTGELFF. Here the CDR3 DNA reads TGTGCCAGCAGCGGCGGACAGAACACCGGGGAGCTGTTTTTT. The gene calls are TRBV11-2 and TRBJ2-2; the D gene is possibly TRBD1 (5 bases). The germline CDR1 and CDR2 sequences are SGHAT and FQNNGV. The CDR3 extends over 14 amino acids. V lost 5 bases and J lost 1, with 8 bases in between. The full variable domain, with the rest looked up from reference TRBV11-2 and TRBJ2-2, is EAGVAQSPRYKIIEKRQSVAFWCNPISGHATLYWYQQILGQGPKLLIQFQNNGVVDDSQLPKDRFSAERLKGVDSTLKIQPAKLEDSAVYLCASSGGQNTGELFFGEGSRLTVL.

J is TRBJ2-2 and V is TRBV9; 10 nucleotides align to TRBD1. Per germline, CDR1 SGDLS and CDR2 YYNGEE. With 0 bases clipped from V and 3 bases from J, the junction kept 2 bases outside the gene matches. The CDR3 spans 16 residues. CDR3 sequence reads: CASSVVDRGDTGELFF. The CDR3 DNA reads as TGTGCCAGCAGCGTAGTGGACAGGGGGGACACCGGGGAGCTGTTTTTT.

CDR3 amino acids: CSVGPVSYNEQFF. CDR3 coding DNA: TGCAGCGTTGGTCCCGTCTCCTACAATGAGCAGTTCTTC. The V call is TRBV29-1, the J call TRBJ2-1; D gene ambiguous. The CDR3 is 13 amino acids. Trimming left V 4 bases short and J 0 bases short, with 7 bases between. The germline V gene encodes CDR1 SQVTM and CDR2 ANQGSEA.

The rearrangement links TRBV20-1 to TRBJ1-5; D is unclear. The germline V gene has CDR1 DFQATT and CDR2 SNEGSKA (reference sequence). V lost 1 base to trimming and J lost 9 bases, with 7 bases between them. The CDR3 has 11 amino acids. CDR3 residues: CSARGPGPQHF. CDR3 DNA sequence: TGCAGTGCTAGAGGACCGGGGCCCCAGCATTTT.

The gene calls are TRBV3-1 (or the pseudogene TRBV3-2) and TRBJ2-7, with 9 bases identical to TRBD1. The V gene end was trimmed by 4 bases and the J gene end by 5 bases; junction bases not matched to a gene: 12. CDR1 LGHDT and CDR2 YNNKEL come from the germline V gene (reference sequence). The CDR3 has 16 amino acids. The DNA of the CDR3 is TGTGCCAGCAGCCGCGCCGGAGGACAGGGGACCCACGAGCAGTACTTC. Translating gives CASSRAGGQGTHEQYF.

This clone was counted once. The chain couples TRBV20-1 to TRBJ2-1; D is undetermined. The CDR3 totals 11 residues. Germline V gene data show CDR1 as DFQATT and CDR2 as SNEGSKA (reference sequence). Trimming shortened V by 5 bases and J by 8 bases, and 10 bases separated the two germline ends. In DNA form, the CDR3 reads TGCAGTGCTCCCCCCGACTATGAGCAGTTCTTC. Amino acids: CSAPPDYEQFF.

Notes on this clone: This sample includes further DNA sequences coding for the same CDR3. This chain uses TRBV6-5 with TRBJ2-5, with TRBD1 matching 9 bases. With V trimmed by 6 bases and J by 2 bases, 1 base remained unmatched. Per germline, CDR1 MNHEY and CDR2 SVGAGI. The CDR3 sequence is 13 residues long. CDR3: CASRGTGQETQYF. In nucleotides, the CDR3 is TGTGCCAGCAGGGGGACAGGGCAAGAGACCCAGTACTTC.

The CDR3 region is CASSPAGTGGYNYGYTF. CDR3 coding DNA: TGCGCCAGCAGCCCCGCGGGGACAGGGGGCTATAACTATGGCTACACCTTC. This chain links TRBV4-1 with TRBJ1-2; 12 bases are shared with TRBD1. CDR1 and CDR2 from the germline V gene are MGHRA and YSYEKL. The CDR3 contains 17 residues. The junction had 7 bases not matched to a gene; V was cut back by 4 bases and J by 1 base.

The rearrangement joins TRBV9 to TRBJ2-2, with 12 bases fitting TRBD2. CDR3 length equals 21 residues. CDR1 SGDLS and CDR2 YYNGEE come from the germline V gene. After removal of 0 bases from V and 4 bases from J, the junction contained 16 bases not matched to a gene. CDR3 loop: CASSVEVRLAGVLGGTGELFF. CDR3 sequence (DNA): TGTGCCAGCAGCGTAGAGGTTAGACTAGCGGGAGTATTAGGGGGCACCGGGGAGCTGTTTTTT.

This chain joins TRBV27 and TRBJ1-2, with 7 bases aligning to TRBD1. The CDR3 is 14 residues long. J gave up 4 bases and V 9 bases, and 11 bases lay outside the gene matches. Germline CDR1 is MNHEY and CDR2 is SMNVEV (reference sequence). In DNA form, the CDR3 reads TGTGCCAGTGGGAAGACAGGGTCTTCCTATGGCTACACCTTC. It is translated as CASGKTGSSYGYTF.

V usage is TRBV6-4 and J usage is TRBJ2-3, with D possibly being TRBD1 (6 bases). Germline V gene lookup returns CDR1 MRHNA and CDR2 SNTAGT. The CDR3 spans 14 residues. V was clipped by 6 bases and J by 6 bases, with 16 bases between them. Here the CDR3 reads CASSEGVRGDTQYF. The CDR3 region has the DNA TGTGCCAGCAGCGAAGGTGTCAGGGGCGATACGCAGTATTTT.

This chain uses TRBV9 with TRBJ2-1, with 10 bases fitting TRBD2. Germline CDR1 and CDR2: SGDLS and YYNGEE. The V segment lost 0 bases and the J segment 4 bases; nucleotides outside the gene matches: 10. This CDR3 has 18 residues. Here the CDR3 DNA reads TGTGCCAGCAGCGTAGAATCTAGCGGGAGAGGGGTTTACAATGAGCAGTTCTTC. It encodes CASSVESSGRGVYNEQFF.

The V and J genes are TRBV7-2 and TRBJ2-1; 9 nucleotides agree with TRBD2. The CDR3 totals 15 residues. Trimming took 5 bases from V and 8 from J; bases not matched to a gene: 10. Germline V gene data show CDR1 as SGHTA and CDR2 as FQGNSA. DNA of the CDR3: TGTGCCAGCAGCCCTCGGGCTAGCGGGACCTATGAGCAGTTCTTC. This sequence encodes CASSPRASGTYEQFF.

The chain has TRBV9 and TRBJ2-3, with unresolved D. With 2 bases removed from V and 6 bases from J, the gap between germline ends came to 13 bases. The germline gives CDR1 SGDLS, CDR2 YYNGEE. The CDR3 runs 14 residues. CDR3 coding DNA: TGTGCCAGCAGCGTGACTGAACGTAGCGATACGCAGTATTTT. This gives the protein CASSVTERSDTQYF.